A single sample is the source of the 5 T cell receptor beta chains below, sequenced in a study of blood T cells in healthy people across ages. Sample-barcoded 5' priming and a J-beta primer mix drove a second PCR of about 6 to 11 cycles. MiXCR, run by TCRdb on the 5' RACE reads, gives a single entry per CDR3 protein. This sample has 1.4 million or so distinct CDR3 sequences, with 35% to 45% found just once. The sequencing input was blood. The receptor source for this set is a woman aged 18-30 years in good health.

This CDR3 is CSVEGTSGAAQYF. The CDR3 DNA reads as TGCAGCGTTGAAGGGACTAGCGGGGCGGCCCAGTACTTC. The chain links TRBV29-1 to TRBJ2-5, with 12 bases that match TRBD2. V shed 1 base, J shed 9 bases, and the junction held 3 bases outside the gene matches. Germline CDR1 SQVTM, CDR2 ANQGSEA. This CDR3 comprises 13 residues.

This clonotype has a count of ten or more. The rearrangement links TRBV4-3 to TRBJ2-1; the match to TRBD2 covers 10 bases. Germline CDR1 LGHNA, CDR2 YSLEER. The length of the CDR3 is 17 residues. With V trimmed by 4 bases and J by 3 bases, 9 bases remained unmatched. As DNA, the CDR3 is TGCGCCAGCAGCCGTGATAGCGGGAGGACCATCTACAATGAGCAGTTCTTC. It translates to CASSRDSGRTIYNEQFF.

The rearrangement links TRBV29-1 to TRBJ1-1; D gene uncertain. The CDR3 runs to 11 residues. Germline V gene data show CDR1 as SQVTM and CDR2 as ANQGSEA. Deletions cut 7 bases from V and 5 bases from J, with 11 bases between. The CDR3 DNA reads as TGCAGCGGGTTACTAGGGACTGAAGCTTTCTTT. Protein: CSGLLGTEAFF.

This clonotype was seen a handful of times. The chain employs TRBV6-5 and TRBJ1-4; 7 bases agree with TRBD1. This CDR3 is built from 12 residues. CDR1 MNHEY and CDR2 SVGAGI come from the germline V gene. V was pared by 6 bases and J by 14 bases, with 9 bases of the junction left unmatched. The CDR3 coding sequence is TGTGCCAGCAGCGTTCCGGGACAGCCGCTGTTTTTT. This translates into CASSVPGQPLFF.

This clonotype was seen many times. The genes are TRBV12-3 or TRBV12-4 and TRBJ2-6; TRBD1 aligns across 7 bases. Trimming cost V 4 bases and J 4 bases; bases outside gene matches: 7. This CDR3 spans 16 amino acids. The CDR3 sequence: CASSYPTGIGANVLTF. CDR3 bases: TGTGCCAGCAGTTACCCGACAGGGATCGGGGCCAACGTCCTGACTTTC.